Following are 21 T cell receptor beta chains from one sample sequenced in a study of cytomegalovirus exposure and HLA in healthy donors. Vbeta (60) and Jbeta (13) primers were used in the PCR. Sequenced by immunoSEQ multiplex PCR; TCRdb stores in-frame clones only, minus some. The profile shows 100,000 to 150,000 clones, about four fifths of them singletons. What was sequenced was PBMCs. These receptors all stem from a woman aged 40 to 50 in good health and CMV-seronegative.

The genes are TRBV5-6 and TRBJ2-7; D remains ambiguous. Germline assignment: CDR1 SGHDT and CDR2 YYEEEE. V gave up 0 bases and J gave up 3 bases, with 10 bases separating them. CDR3 length: 14 residues. The CDR3 reads CASSLGSSSYEQYF. The CDR3 DNA reads TGTGCCAGCAGCTTGGGATCGAGTAGCTACGAGCAGTACTTC.

The rearrangement links TRBV5-4 to TRBJ2-1; D is perhaps TRBD2 (6 bases). V gave up 4 bases and J gave up 4 bases, with 9 bases separating them. CDR3 length equals 13 residues. Germline CDR1 and CDR2: SGHNT and YYREEE (reference sequence). The CDR3 nucleotides are TGTGCCAGCAGCATCGGGACTTACAATGAGCAGTTCTTC. It specifies CASSIGTYNEQFF.

The V call is TRBV5-1, the J call TRBJ2-1, with D unresolved. With 4 bases removed from V and 7 bases from J, the gap between germline ends came to 9 bases. Germline loops: CDR1 SGHRS, CDR2 YFSETQ. This CDR3 has 12 residues. CDR3 sequence reads: CASSTTLNEQFF. For the CDR3, the DNA is TGCGCCAGCAGCACTACTCTGAATGAGCAGTTCTTC.

The rearrangement joins TRBV5-6 to TRBJ2-7; D remains ambiguous. The CDR3 runs to 13 residues. Between the trimmed V and J ends, which lost 0 bases and 2 bases, there was a span of 6 bases. Germline V CDR1 and CDR2: SGHDT, YYEEEE. CDR3 sequence: CASSLAAAYEQYF. The CDR3 DNA follows: TGTGCCAGCAGCTTGGCTGCGGCCTACGAGCAGTACTTC.

V usage is TRBV5-1 and J usage is TRBJ1-4; D perhaps matches TRBD1 (6 bases). The V end was cut by 1 base, the J end by 6 bases, with 13 bases between. Germline-derived CDR1 and CDR2 are SGHRS and YFSETQ. This CDR3 contains 15 residues. DNA for the CDR3: TGCGCCAGCAGCTTGTCACAGGGTATTCATGAAAAACTGTTTTTT. This encodes CASSLSQGIHEKLFF.

The chain links TRBV6-1 to TRBJ2-5, with D possibly TRBD2 on 6 matching bases. The CDR3 is 14 residues long. Trimming took off 2 bases at V and 3 bases at J, with 10 bases between the two ends. Germline V gives CDR1 MNHNS, CDR2 SASEGT. CDR3 in DNA: TGTGCCAGCAGTGAACTAGGGACTGAAGAGACCCAGTACTTC. Its translation: CASSELGTEETQYF.

The chain employs TRBV2 and TRBJ1-1; TRBD1 matches 8 bases. CDR3 length: 14 amino acids. In germline, CDR1 is SNHLY, CDR2 FYNNEI. J lost 4 bases, V lost 3 bases, and 4 bases had no gene match. CDR3 DNA sequence: TGTGCCAGCAGTGACAGGGGGCGAATCACTGAAGCTTTCTTT. It codes for CASSDRGRITEAFF.

The gene calls are TRBV19 and TRBJ2-3; D is perhaps TRBD1 (6 bases). This CDR3 comprises 14 residues. The V end lost 3 bases, the J end lost 4 bases, and 11 bases lay between the germline ends. Germline loops: CDR1 LNHDA, CDR2 SQIVND (reference sequence). The CDR3 bases are TGTGCCAGTAGTATTTGGACAGACGCAGATACGCAGTATTTT. Its protein is CASSIWTDADTQYF.

The genes are TRBV7-3 and TRBJ2-1; no reliable D call. Trimming shortened V by 5 bases and J by 2 bases, and 13 bases separated the two germline ends. CDR1 is SGHTA, CDR2 FQGTGA, per germline. The CDR3 loop spans 15 amino acids. The CDR3 reads CASSKSSLPYNEQFF. CDR3 nucleotides: TGTGCCAGCAGCAAAAGCTCCCTCCCCTACAATGAGCAGTTCTTC.

The gene calls are TRBV19 and TRBJ1-1, with D hard to call. Germline CDR1 and CDR2: LNHDA and SQIVND (reference sequence). The CDR3 extends over 14 amino acids. Trimming removed 3 bases at V and 1 base at J, with 9 bases between. CDR3 nucleotides: TGTGCCAGTAGTATTGCTCGGGAGAACACTGAAGCTTTCTTT. Translation: CASSIARENTEAFF.

The sample holds a few counts of this clone. The same CDR3 arises from other DNA sequences in this sample as well. The genes are TRBV19 and TRBJ2-1; D gene uncertain. The CDR3 covers 15 residues. The germline gives CDR1 LNHDA, CDR2 SQIVND (reference sequence). V dropped 3 bases and J dropped 0 bases, with 9 bases sitting between them. The CDR3 sequence: CASSISLSSYNEQFF. DNA for the CDR3: TGTGCCAGTAGTATTTCTCTCAGCTCCTACAATGAGCAGTTCTTC. Using reference TRBV19 and TRBJ2-1 for the parts outside the CDR3, the full variable domain is DGGITQSPKYLFRKEGQNVTLSCEQNLNHDAMYWYRQDPGQGLRLIYYSQIVNDFQKGDIAEGYSVSREKKESFPLTVTSAQKNPTAFYLCASSISLSSYNEQFFGPGTRLTVL.

The gene calls are TRBV6-1 and TRBJ2-2, with TRBD1 matching over 8 bases. V was pared by 6 bases and J by 3 bases, with 3 bases of the junction left unmatched. Germline V gives CDR1 MNHNS, CDR2 SASEGT. The CDR3 loop spans 14 amino acids. As DNA, the CDR3 is TGTGCCAGCAGGCCGGGACAGGACACCGGGGAGCTGTTTTTT. Its translation: CASRPGQDTGELFF.

V gene TRBV15 combines with J gene TRBJ1-2, with D hard to call. The CDR3 is made up of 15 amino acids. Germline V gene sequence: CDR1 LNHNV, CDR2 YYDKDF (reference sequence). V lost 0 bases and J 2 bases, leaving 10 bases between the germline ends. DNA for the CDR3: TGTGCCACCAGCAGAGATCAGGCACCCAACTATGGCTACACCTTC. Amino acid sequence: CATSRDQAPNYGYTF.

This clone was picked up one time. The rearrangement links TRBV4-2 to TRBJ2-1, with D possibly matching TRBD2 (5 bases). The CDR3 runs 11 residues. Germline CDR1 and CDR2: LGHNA and YNFKEQ. V was cut by 3 bases and J by 11 bases, with 8 bases left in between. Here the CDR3 DNA reads TGTGCCAGCAGCCAGGACTCAAAGCAGTTCTTC. Its translation is CASSQDSKQFF.

Concerning this clone: One junction end does not reproduce the germline sequence, and a read error may be involved. J is TRBJ2-7 and V is TRBV7-9; no firm D call. CDR1 SEHNR and CDR2 FQNEAQ come from the germline V gene (reference sequence). The CDR3 spans 11 residues. The CDR3: CSSSVAYEQYF. CDR3 coding DNA: TGTTCCAGCAGCGTCGCCTACGAGCAGTACTTC.

The chain joins TRBV7-9 to TRBJ2-2; maybe TRBD2 (5 bases). V was cut by 5 bases and J by 3 bases, with 22 bases left in between. The CDR3 sequence is 18 residues long. Germline CDR1 is SEHNR and CDR2 is FQNEAQ (reference sequence). CDR3 nucleotide sequence: TGTGCCAGCAGCCCTAGAGGGCTCAGCCGCCCGGACACCGGGGAGCTGTTTTTT. Protein: CASSPRGLSRPDTGELFF. The full variable domain, completed using reference TRBV7-9 and TRBJ2-2, is DTGVSQNPRHKITKRGQNVTFRCDPISEHNRLYWYRQTLGQGPEFLTYFQNEAQLEKSRLLSDRFSAERPKGSFSTLEIQRTEQGDSAMYLCASSPRGLSRPDTGELFFGEGSRLTVL.

The V gene is TRBV6-5, the J gene TRBJ2-2; D gene unclear. Trimming cost V 3 bases and J 4 bases, with 12 bases left between them. The CDR3 is 15 amino acids. Germline loops: CDR1 MNHEY, CDR2 SVGAGI. The CDR3 loop reads CASSYTRVPTGELFF. The CDR3 nucleotides are TGTGCCAGCAGTTATACCCGAGTCCCCACCGGGGAGCTGTTTTTT.

The V gene is TRBV4-3, the J gene TRBJ2-7, with D uncertain. This CDR3 contains 14 residues. V was trimmed by 0 bases and J by 1 base, leaving 7 bases between them. The germline V gene encodes CDR1 LGHNA and CDR2 YSLEER. The CDR3 DNA sequence: TGCGCCAGCAGCCAAGACAGGCAGTCCTACGAGCAGTACTTC. Its translation: CASSQDRQSYEQYF.

This clone was observed a single time. The chain links TRBV2 to TRBJ1-6; tentative D call: TRBD1 (6 bases). Germline V gives CDR1 SNHLY, CDR2 FYNNEI. V lost 4 bases and J 7 bases, leaving 17 bases between the germline ends. The CDR3 has 16 amino acids. For the CDR3, the DNA is TGTGCCAGCAGTGCTAGGGACACGAGCACGAATTCACCCCTCCACTTT. Protein: CASSARDTSTNSPLHF.

As concerns this clone: The junction departs from the called germline gene at one end, perhaps through a read error. The chain employs TRBV7-7 and TRBJ2-1; TRBD2 matches at 11 bases. The CDR3 is made up of 15 amino acids. Germline values: CDR1 SSHAT, CDR2 FNYEAQ (reference sequence). CDR3 DNA sequence: TGTGCTAGCAGTTTAACTAGCGGGAGTGTCAATGAGCAGTTCTTC. Its protein product is CASSLTSGSVNEQFF.

This chain connects TRBV4-2 to TRBJ2-3, with 7 nucleotides matching TRBD2. The CDR3 spans 17 residues. Germline V gives CDR1 LGHNA, CDR2 YNFKEQ. The ends lost 3 bases at V and 2 bases at J; junction bases unmatched: 11. In nucleotides, the CDR3 is TGTGCCAGCAGCCATTCCCCCTGGGGGGGGACCACAGATACGCAGTATTTT. This codes for CASSHSPWGGTTDTQYF.